This TCR beta chain was sequenced in a study of human T cells and chemical hapten exposure. As for the study in general: Patients, a majority of them female, were diagnosed with alopecia areata, totalis or universalis. Study results and limitations: TCRs exceeding 1 in 1000 frequency stayed unchanged with DPC sensitization.

Per germline, CDR1 LGHNA and CDR2 YNFKEQ. V was clipped by 1 base and J by 11 bases, with 9 bases between them. This CDR3 is 12 amino acids long. Authors' analysis steps: Samples ranged from roughly 23,224 to 700,000 TCRs, with a median of around 100,000. TCRdb analysed the RACE reads with MiXCR anew, one entry per CDR3 protein. TCRdb assigned the V and J calls; the authors' analysis was not used. The sample lists 300,000 to 350,000 distinct CDR3 sequences; roughly 6.9% were seen once. This clonotype was counted at least ten times. Its antigen is unidentified. This sample's time point: patch test 1, 2 weeks after DPC sensitization. Treatment indicated: therapeutic diphenylcyclopropenone sensitization with weekly scalp DPC. Sample donors consisted of patients with alopecia, aged 18 to 70 years, who were suitable for DPC.

This sequence joins TRBV4-2 and TRBJ2-4; D is uncertain. The origin of this receptor is a woman younger than 35 with alopecia areata. Some clones in this sample may be carry-over from other donors' samples. Source: whole blood, taken in connection with sensitization to the hapten diphenylcyclopropenone (DPC). The CDR3: CASSQVGLLQYF. The DNA for the CDR3 is TGTGCCAGCAGCCAAGTTGGGCTTCTTCAGTACTTC.